What follows are 32 T cell receptor beta chains derived from one specimen sequenced in a study of T cell responses to AZD1222 COVID-19 vaccine. Generated by immunoSEQ multiplex PCR, the TCRdb table keeps only in-frame clones and is missing some. The sample lists roughly 67,000 clones; about 91% were seen once. The sample consisted of peripheral blood, taken on day 0 of AZD1222 vaccination. These receptors all stem from an adult in good health.

Only one count was recorded for this clone. The chain couples TRBV9 to TRBJ2-5, with TRBD2 matching over 8 bases. V was clipped by 1 base and J by 5 bases; unmatched bases: 7. Germline loops: CDR1 SGDLS, CDR2 YYNGEE. The length of the CDR3 is 15 residues. CDR3 nucleotide sequence: TGTGCCAGCAGCGTATGGGCCGGGAGGGGGGAGACCCAGTACTTC. This gives the protein CASSVWAGRGETQYF.

The V gene is TRBV3-1 (or the pseudogene TRBV3-2), the J gene TRBJ2-1; TRBD2 matches at 10 bases. Unmatched junction bases numbered 6, after V lost 4 bases and J lost 6 bases. This CDR3 has 15 amino acids. The germline V gene encodes CDR1 LGHDT and CDR2 YNNKEL (reference sequence). This chain's CDR3 is CASSRTAGGTNEQFF. The CDR3 coding sequence is TGTGCCAGCAGCCGAACAGCGGGAGGGACCAATGAGCAGTTCTTC.

The gene calls are TRBV18 and TRBJ2-7; 7 bases match TRBD1. The CDR3 extends over 15 amino acids. V shed 2 bases, J shed 1 base, and the junction held 5 bases outside the gene matches. CDR1 and CDR2 from the germline V gene are KGHSH and LQKENI. CDR3 protein: CASSPKQGKSYEQYF. The CDR3 nucleotides are TGTGCCAGCTCACCAAAACAGGGGAAATCCTACGAGCAGTACTTC.

This chain connects TRBV6-2 or TRBV6-3 to TRBJ2-7; 8 nucleotides match TRBD1. The junction had 9 bases not matched to a gene; V was cut back by 6 bases and J by 2 bases. CDR3 length equals 15 residues. Germline loops: CDR1 MNHEY, CDR2 SVGEGT. The CDR3 sequence is CASSEERTGTYEQYF. The CDR3 nucleotides read TGTGCCAGCAGCGAAGAACGGACAGGGACCTACGAGCAGTACTTC.

There are a few counts of this clone. The rearrangement uses TRBV5-1 and TRBJ2-7; D might be TRBD2 (7 bases). CDR1 SGHRS and CDR2 YFSETQ come from the germline V gene. This CDR3 is built from 15 residues. V lost 4 bases to trimming and J lost 5 bases, with 19 bases between them. The CDR3, as DNA: TGCGCCAGCAGCGGAGGGGGAGGGACTCCTCACGAGCAGTACTTC. Its protein is CASSGGGGTPHEQYF.

This clone appeared a single time. The chain carries TRBV19 and TRBJ2-2; 10 bases line up with TRBD1. In germline, CDR1 is LNHDA, CDR2 SQIVND (reference sequence). J was trimmed by 5 bases and V by 8 bases; bases with no gene match: 11. The CDR3 has 16 residues. The CDR3 sequence: CASENPGQGRTGELFF. CDR3 sequence (DNA): TGTGCCAGTGAAAACCCGGGACAGGGGAGAACCGGGGAGCTGTTTTTT.

The chain joins TRBV28 to TRBJ1-5, with D perhaps TRBD1 (6 bases). The germline V gene encodes CDR1 MDHEN and CDR2 SYDVKM. This CDR3 comprises 15 residues. V shed 7 bases and J shed 2 bases, with 15 bases lying between them. CDR3 amino acids: CASIDGGHGNQPQHF. DNA of the CDR3: TGTGCCAGCATAGACGGGGGCCATGGCAATCAGCCCCAGCATTTT.

J is TRBJ1-2 and V is TRBV19, with D tentatively TRBD1 (5 bases). This CDR3 contains 13 residues. V gave up 3 bases and J gave up 4 bases, with 9 bases separating them. Looked up from germline, CDR1 is LNHDA and CDR2 is SQIVND (reference sequence). CDR3 residues: CASSMKGSYGYTF. The CDR3 nucleotides are TGTGCCAGTAGTATGAAGGGGAGCTATGGCTACACCTTC.

The chain combines TRBV14 with TRBJ1-2; 7 nucleotides align to TRBD1. V shed 4 bases and J 7 bases; nucleotides not matched to a gene: 3. CDR1 and CDR2 from the germline V gene are SGHDN and FVKESK. The CDR3 is made up of 12 amino acids. The CDR3 sequence: CASSPGGGGYTF. As DNA, the CDR3 is TGTGCCAGCAGCCCAGGGGGGGGTGGCTACACCTTC. The full variable domain, its missing parts supplied by reference TRBV14 and TRBJ1-2, is EAGVTQFPSHSVIEKGQTVTLRCDPISGHDNLYWYRRVMGKEIKFLLHFVKESKQDESGMPNNRFLAERTGGTYSTLKVQPAELEDSGVYFCASSPGGGGYTFGSGTRLTVV.

V gene TRBV12-3 or TRBV12-4 combines with J gene TRBJ1-1; D perhaps matches TRBD1 (5 bases). V was cut by 6 bases and J by 1 base, with 9 bases left in between. The CDR3 is 13 amino acids. In DNA, the CDR3 is TGTGCCAGCAGACTTCAGGGGAACACTGAAGCTTTCTTT. Translated: CASRLQGNTEAFF.

The chain carries TRBV28 and TRBJ2-1, with 11 bases identical to TRBD2. Trimming at V came to 5 bases and at J to 10 bases, leaving 7 bases not matched to a gene. Germline CDR1 MDHEN, CDR2 SYDVKM. The CDR3 runs 14 residues. The CDR3 protein is CASSIRLAGREQFF. The DNA for the CDR3 is TGTGCCAGCAGTATCCGACTAGCGGGAAGGGAGCAGTTCTTC.

V is TRBV5-4 and J is TRBJ2-2, with 10 bases matching TRBD1. This CDR3 has 16 residues. V dropped 4 bases and J dropped 4; count of bases not matched to a gene: 7. Germline CDR1 reads SGHNT; CDR2 reads YYREEE (reference sequence). DNA of the CDR3: TGTGCCAGCAGCCCAGACAGGGGGCTTGTCACCGGGGAGCTGTTTTTT. It translates to CASSPDRGLVTGELFF.

The chain carries TRBV10-3 and TRBJ2-7; TRBD1 aligns across 9 bases. The germline V gene has CDR1 ENHRY and CDR2 SYGVKD. The CDR3 spans 14 residues. J gave up 4 bases and V 9 bases, and 10 bases lay outside the gene matches. CDR3 in amino acids: CAIKQGASLYEQYF. DNA for the CDR3: TGTGCCATAAAACAGGGGGCTTCCTTATACGAGCAGTACTTC.

The genes are TRBV11-3 and TRBJ1-3; D is perhaps TRBD1 (6 bases). Germline CDR1 reads SGHNT; CDR2 reads YENEEA. Trimming shortened V by 2 bases and J by 0 bases, and 8 bases separated the two germline ends. The CDR3 has 15 residues. CDR3 sequence: CASSLTGNSGNTIYF. As DNA, the CDR3 is TGTGCCAGCAGCTTAACAGGGAACTCTGGAAACACCATATATTTT. Together with reference TRBV11-3 and TRBJ1-3, the CDR3 gives the full variable domain: EAGVVQSPRYKIIEKKQPVAFWCNPISGHNTLYWYLQNLGQGPELLIRYENEEAVDDSQLPKDRFSAERLKGVDSTLKIQPAELGDSAVYLCASSLTGNSGNTIYFGEGSWLTVV.

V is TRBV10-3 and J is TRBJ2-7, with 7 nucleotides matching TRBD1. V trimming: 10 bases; J trimming: 1 base; junction bases outside the gene matches: 4. The germline CDR1 and CDR2 sequences are ENHRY and SYGVKD. The CDR3 loop spans 12 amino acids. The CDR3 loop reads CATRQGSYEQYF. The CDR3, as DNA: TGTGCCACCCGACAGGGATCCTACGAGCAGTACTTC.

The genes are TRBV10-3 and TRBJ1-2; D remains ambiguous. This CDR3 region has 13 residues. V was pared by 5 bases and J by 3 bases, with 10 bases between. Germline values: CDR1 ENHRY, CDR2 SYGVKD. The CDR3: CAISLMEYYGYTF. The CDR3 nucleotides read TGTGCCATCAGTCTGATGGAGTACTATGGCTACACCTTC.

The chain has TRBV6-5 and TRBJ1-1; the D gene is possibly TRBD1 (6 bases). The CDR3 has 14 residues. Trimming left V 5 bases short and J 1 base short, with 11 bases between. The germline gives CDR1 MNHEY, CDR2 SVGAGI. The CDR3 protein is CASSKQGWNTEAFF. In DNA, the CDR3 is TGTGCCAGCAGTAAACAGGGTTGGAACACTGAAGCTTTCTTT.

The chain combines TRBV7-7 with TRBJ2-5, with 10 bases fitting TRBD1. There are 18 residues in the CDR3. The V gene end was trimmed by 0 bases and the J gene end by 5 bases; junction bases not matched to a gene: 12. Germline V CDR1 and CDR2: SSHAT, FNYEAQ (reference sequence). The CDR3 DNA reads as TGTGCCAGCAGCTTAGCTCGAAATTTGGGGGGACAGGGGGAGACCCAGTACTTC. Amino acids: CASSLARNLGGQGETQYF. The variable domain in full, completed from reference TRBV7-7 and TRBJ2-5, reads GAGVSQSPRYKVTKRGQDVTLRCDPISSHATLYWYQQALGQGPEFLTYFNYEAQPDKSGLPSDRFSAERPEGSISTLTIQRTEQRDSAMYRCASSLARNLGGQGETQYFGPGTRLLVL.

This clone appeared a single time. V gene TRBV4-2 combines with J gene TRBJ1-5; D is ambiguous. This CDR3 has 16 amino acids. Germline V gives CDR1 LGHNA, CDR2 YNFKEQ. V lost 2 bases to trimming and J lost 2 bases, with 13 bases between them. The CDR3 reads CASSQMSATGNQPQHF. CDR3 nucleotide sequence: TGTGCCAGCAGCCAAATGTCAGCAACCGGCAATCAGCCCCAGCATTTT.

V usage is TRBV30 and J usage is TRBJ1-1; D is ambiguous. CDR1 is GTSNPN, CDR2 SVGIG, per germline (reference sequence). Trimming shortened V by 1 base and J by 4 bases, and 4 bases separated the two germline ends. The CDR3 is 11 amino acids. In DNA, the CDR3 is TGTGCCTGGAGTGATCCCACTGAAGCTTTCTTT. Encoded protein: CAWSDPTEAFF.

As for this clone: At one end, the junction sequence differs from germline, possibly due to a read error. The gene calls are TRBV4-2 and TRBJ2-7, with 7 bases matching TRBD2. In germline, CDR1 is LGHNA, CDR2 YNFKEQ. The CDR3 covers 12 residues. The CDR3 loop is CASSQGRAEQYF. The CDR3 DNA follows: TGTGCCAGCAGTCAAGGGAGGGCCGAGCAGTACTTC.

This clone was recorded many times. This chain joins TRBV5-4 and TRBJ2-2, with TRBD2 identical over 10 bases. CDR3 size: 14 residues. Germline V CDR1 and CDR2: SGHNT, YYREEE (reference sequence). V dropped 6 bases and J dropped 1; count of bases not matched to a gene: 0. The CDR3 region is CASKREGNTGELFF. CDR3 coding DNA: TGTGCCAGCAAGCGGGAGGGGAACACCGGGGAGCTGTTTTTT.

The V call is TRBV29-1, the J call TRBJ2-7; TRBD1 agrees at 8 bases. V was pared by 0 bases and J by 2 bases, with 3 bases of the junction left unmatched. Looked up from germline, CDR1 is SQVTM and CDR2 is ANQGSEA. This CDR3 comprises 14 residues. For the CDR3, the DNA is TGCAGCGTTGAAGACCGACAGGGGCCCTACGAGCAGTACTTC. Encoded protein: CSVEDRQGPYEQYF.

This clone has more than one count but fewer than ten. The J gene is TRBJ2-4, the V gene TRBV11-2, with D unclear. This CDR3 region has 16 residues. V shed 1 base and J shed 0 bases, with 10 bases lying between them. The germline V gene has CDR1 SGHAT and CDR2 FQNNGV. In DNA form, the CDR3 reads TGTGCCAGCAGCTTAGTGGGCCGCATAGCCAAAAACATTCAGTACTTC. Translating it yields CASSLVGRIAKNIQYF.

The chain has TRBV21-1 and TRBJ1-1. TRBV21-1 is a documented pseudogene. This CDR3 comprises 19 residues. This chain's CDR3 is CASSKALSGGEGMNTEAFF. The DNA for the CDR3 is TGTGCCAGCAGCAAAGCTTTATCGGGGGGCGAGGGAATGAACACTGAAGCTTTCTTT.

The rearrangement uses TRBV7-8 and TRBJ1-2; TRBD1 aligns across 12 bases. The CDR3 contains 14 residues. Germline-derived CDR1 and CDR2 are SGHVS and FQNEAQ. J gave up 8 bases and V 3 bases, and 4 bases lay outside the gene matches. CDR3 nucleotide sequence: TGTGCCAGCAGCTTGGGACAGGGGGCGTGGGGCTACACCTTC. It encodes CASSLGQGAWGYTF.

The CDR3 region is CASSFSGIGANVLTF. The CDR3 region has the DNA TGTGCCAGCAGCTTTTCAGGGATTGGGGCCAACGTCCTGACTTTC. This rearrangement joins TRBV7-8 to TRBJ2-6; a possible D gene is TRBD1 (5 bases). The germline V gene has CDR1 SGHVS and CDR2 FQNEAQ. With 3 bases removed from V and 3 bases from J, the gap between germline ends came to 9 bases. The CDR3 contains 15 residues.

The V gene is TRBV9, the J gene TRBJ2-1; D is uncertain. The ends were cut back, 0 bases at V and 8 bases at J, with 9 bases in the middle. The CDR3 extends over 13 amino acids. CDR1 is SGDLS and CDR2 is YYNGEE in the germline V gene. DNA of the CDR3: TGTGCCAGCAGCGTAGCCCCCCGCGATGAGCAGTTCTTC. This encodes CASSVAPRDEQFF.

The CDR3 here is CAWSDRGTGELFF. DNA for the CDR3: TGTGCCTGGAGCGACAGGGGCACCGGGGAGCTGTTTTTT. The chain carries TRBV30 and TRBJ2-2, with 8 positions matching TRBD1. The germline V gene has CDR1 GTSNPN and CDR2 SVGIG (reference sequence). V lost 3 bases and J lost 4; bases outside the gene matches: 1. The CDR3 is 13 amino acids.

A word on this clone: Other nucleotide sequences from this sample produce the same CDR3. The rearrangement links TRBV7-9 to TRBJ2-2; D gene unclear. Germline assignment: CDR1 SEHNR and CDR2 FQNEAQ (reference sequence). V was shortened by 0 bases and J by 6 bases, with 5 bases between the two germline ends. This CDR3 has 13 amino acids. The CDR3 sequence is CASSLAGAGELFF. In DNA form, the CDR3 reads TGTGCCAGCAGCTTAGCTGGGGCCGGGGAGCTGTTTTTT.

This chain uses TRBV10-3 with TRBJ2-7, with TRBD1 matching 7 bases. Germline CDR1 is ENHRY and CDR2 is SYGVKD. The CDR3 covers 11 residues. V dropped 10 bases and J dropped 4; count of bases not matched to a gene: 4. Here the CDR3 reads CATGDSYEQYF. CDR3 coding DNA: TGTGCCACCGGGGACAGTTACGAGCAGTACTTC.

By its share, this clone is medium-sized. The chain combines TRBV7-6 with TRBJ2-7; TRBD1 might be the D (5 bases). The V gene's germline CDR1 is SGHVS and CDR2 FNYEAQ. The V end was cut by 1 base, the J end by 2 bases, with 9 bases between. The CDR3 extends over 14 amino acids. The CDR3 nucleotides are TGTGCCAGCAGCTTAGAAGGGGCACCCTACGAGCAGTACTTC. It is translated as CASSLEGAPYEQYF.